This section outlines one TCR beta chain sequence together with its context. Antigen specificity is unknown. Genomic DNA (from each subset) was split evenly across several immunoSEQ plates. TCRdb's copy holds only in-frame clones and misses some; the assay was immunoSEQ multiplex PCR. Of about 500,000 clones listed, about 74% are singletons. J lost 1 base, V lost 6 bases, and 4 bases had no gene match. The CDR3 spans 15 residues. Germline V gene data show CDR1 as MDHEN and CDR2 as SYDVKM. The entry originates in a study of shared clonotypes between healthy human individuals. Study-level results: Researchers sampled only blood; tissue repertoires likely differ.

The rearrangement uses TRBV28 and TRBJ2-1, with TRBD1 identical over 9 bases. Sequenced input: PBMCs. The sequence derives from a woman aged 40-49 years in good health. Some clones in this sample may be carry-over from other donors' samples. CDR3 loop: CASSPDRGSYNEQFF. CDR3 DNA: TGTGCCAGCAGCCCGGACAGGGGTTCCTACAATGAGCAGTTCTTC. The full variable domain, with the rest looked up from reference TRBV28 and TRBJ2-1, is DVKVTQSSRYLVKRTGEKVFLECVQDMDHENMFWYRQDPGLGLRLIYFSYDVKMKEKGDIPEGYSVSREKKERFSLILESASTNQTSMYLCASSPDRGSYNEQFFGPGTRLTVL.